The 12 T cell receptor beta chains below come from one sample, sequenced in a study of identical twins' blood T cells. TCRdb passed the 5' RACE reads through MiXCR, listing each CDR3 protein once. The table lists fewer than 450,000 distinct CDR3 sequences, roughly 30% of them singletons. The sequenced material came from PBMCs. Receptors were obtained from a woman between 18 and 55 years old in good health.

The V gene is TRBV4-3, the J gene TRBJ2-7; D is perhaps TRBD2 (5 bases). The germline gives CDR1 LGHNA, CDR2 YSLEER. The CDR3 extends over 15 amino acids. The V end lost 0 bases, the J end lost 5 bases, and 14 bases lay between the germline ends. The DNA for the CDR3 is TGCGCCAGCAGCCAAGATCGGACTGGGCGGGACGAGCAGTACTTC. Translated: CASSQDRTGRDEQYF.

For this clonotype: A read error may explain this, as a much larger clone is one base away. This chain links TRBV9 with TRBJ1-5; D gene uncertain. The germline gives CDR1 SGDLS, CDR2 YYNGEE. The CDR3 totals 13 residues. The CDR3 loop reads CASSPGSNRPQHF. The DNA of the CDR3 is TGTGCCAGCAGTCCAGGCAGCAATCGGCCCCAGCATTTT.

CDR3 region: CASSHGSGELFF. CDR3 in DNA: TGTGCCAGCAGCCACGGATCCGGGGAGCTGTTTTTT. V and J are TRBV4-2 and TRBJ2-2; D remains ambiguous. Trimming removed 3 bases at V and 6 bases at J, with 5 bases between. Germline V gives CDR1 LGHNA, CDR2 YNFKEQ. The CDR3 contains 12 residues.

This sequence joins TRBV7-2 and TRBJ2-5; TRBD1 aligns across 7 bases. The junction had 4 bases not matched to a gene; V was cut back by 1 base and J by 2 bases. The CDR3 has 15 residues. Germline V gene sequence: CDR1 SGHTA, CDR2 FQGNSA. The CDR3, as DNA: TGTGCCAGCAGCTTAGTTGGGACAGCTCAAGAGACCCAGTACTTC. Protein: CASSLVGTAQETQYF.

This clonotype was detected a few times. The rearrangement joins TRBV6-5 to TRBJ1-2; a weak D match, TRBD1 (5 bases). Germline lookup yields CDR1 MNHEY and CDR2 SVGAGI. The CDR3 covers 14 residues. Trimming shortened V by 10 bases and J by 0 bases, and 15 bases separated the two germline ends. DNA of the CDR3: TGTGCCACGAGACAGAACAGAGCTAACTATGGCTACACCTTC. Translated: CATRQNRANYGYTF.

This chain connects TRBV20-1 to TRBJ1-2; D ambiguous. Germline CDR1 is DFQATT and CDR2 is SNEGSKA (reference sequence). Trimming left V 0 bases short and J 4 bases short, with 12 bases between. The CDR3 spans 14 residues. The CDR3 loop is CSARDGTESYGYTF. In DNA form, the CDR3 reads TGCAGTGCTAGAGATGGAACAGAGAGCTATGGCTACACCTTC.

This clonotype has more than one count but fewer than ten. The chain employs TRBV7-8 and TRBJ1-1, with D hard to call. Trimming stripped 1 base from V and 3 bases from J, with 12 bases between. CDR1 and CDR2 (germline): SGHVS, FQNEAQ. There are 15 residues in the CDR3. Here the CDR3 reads CASSLVARVDTEAFF. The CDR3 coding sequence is TGTGCCAGCAGCTTAGTTGCTAGGGTGGACACTGAAGCTTTCTTT.

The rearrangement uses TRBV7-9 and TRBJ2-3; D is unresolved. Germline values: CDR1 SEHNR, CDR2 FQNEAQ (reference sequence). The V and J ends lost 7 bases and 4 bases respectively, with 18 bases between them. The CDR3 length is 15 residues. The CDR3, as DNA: TGTGCCAGCACTCGAGAGCAGGAGAACGCAGATACGCAGTATTTT. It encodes CASTREQENADTQYF.

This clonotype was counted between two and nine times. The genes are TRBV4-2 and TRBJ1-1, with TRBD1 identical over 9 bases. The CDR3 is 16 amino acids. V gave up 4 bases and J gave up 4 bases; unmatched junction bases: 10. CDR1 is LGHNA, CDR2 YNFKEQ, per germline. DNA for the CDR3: TGTGCCAGCAGCCCTCTCCCCGGGACAGGGACCACTGAAGCTTTCTTT. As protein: CASSPLPGTGTTEAFF.

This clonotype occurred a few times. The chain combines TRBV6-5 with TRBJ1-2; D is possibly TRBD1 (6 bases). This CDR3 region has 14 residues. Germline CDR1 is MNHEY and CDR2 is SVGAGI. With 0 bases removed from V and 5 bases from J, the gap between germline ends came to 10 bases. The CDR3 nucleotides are TGTGCCAGCAGTTACTCCGGGGGCTCTTATGGCTACACCTTC. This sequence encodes CASSYSGGSYGYTF.

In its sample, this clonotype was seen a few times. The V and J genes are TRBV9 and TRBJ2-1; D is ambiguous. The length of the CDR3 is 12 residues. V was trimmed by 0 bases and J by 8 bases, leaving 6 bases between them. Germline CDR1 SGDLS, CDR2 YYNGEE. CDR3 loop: CASSVGIDEQFF. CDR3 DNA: TGTGCCAGCAGCGTAGGGATCGATGAGCAGTTCTTC.

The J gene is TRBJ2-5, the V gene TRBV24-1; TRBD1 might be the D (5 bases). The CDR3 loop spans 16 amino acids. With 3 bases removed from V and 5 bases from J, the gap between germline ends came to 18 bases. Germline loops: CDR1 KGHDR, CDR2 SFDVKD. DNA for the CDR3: TGTGCCACCAGTGATGATAAGACCCAGGGTATCGAGACCCAGTACTTC. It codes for CATSDDKTQGIETQYF.